A single T cell receptor (beta chain) is shown here with its context. This sample was included in a study of blood T cell repertoires in COVID-19. Overall study: There were acute and convalescent COVID-19 samples, and they came from the United States, Italy and Spain. Sample material is recorded as cDNA or gDNA derived from T cells, B-cell-depleted T cells, or PBMCs.

As handled by the study authors: Estimation of nucleated cell counts was performed using reference gene primer amplification. The method was immunoSEQ multiplex PCR; TCRdb's version includes in-frame clones alone and lacks a portion of them. V, J and clone size are taken as reported in that table, and D and trimming were inferred from the DNA itself. Of 300,000 to 400,000 clones in the sample, roughly 87% were seen once. CDR1 is PRHDT, CDR2 FYEKMQ, per germline (reference sequence). V lost 0 bases and J 2 bases, leaving 8 bases between the germline ends. The CDR3 has 14 amino acids. Material: peripheral blood. This sequence originates from a man younger than 40 with COVID-19, enrolled during active disease. The chain links TRBV13 to TRBJ2-7, with a tentative D call TRBD2 (6 bases). Here the CDR3 reads CASSLGDYPYEQYF. The CDR3 nucleotides read TGTGCCAGCAGCTTAGGGGACTATCCCTACGAGCAGTACTTC.